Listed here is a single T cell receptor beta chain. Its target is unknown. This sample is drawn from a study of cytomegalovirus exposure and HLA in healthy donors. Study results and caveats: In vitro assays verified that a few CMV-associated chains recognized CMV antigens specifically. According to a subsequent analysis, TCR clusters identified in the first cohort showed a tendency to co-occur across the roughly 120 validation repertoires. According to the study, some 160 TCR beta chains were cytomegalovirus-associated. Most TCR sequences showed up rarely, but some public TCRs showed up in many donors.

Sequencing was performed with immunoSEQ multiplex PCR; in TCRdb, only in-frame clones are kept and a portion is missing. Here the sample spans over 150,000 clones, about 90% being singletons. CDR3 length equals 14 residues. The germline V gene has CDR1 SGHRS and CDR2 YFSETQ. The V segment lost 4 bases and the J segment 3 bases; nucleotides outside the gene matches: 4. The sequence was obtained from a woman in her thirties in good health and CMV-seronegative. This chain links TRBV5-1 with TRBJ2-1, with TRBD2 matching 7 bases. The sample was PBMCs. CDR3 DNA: TGCGCCAGCAGCCCTAGCGGTAACTACAATGAGCAGTTCTTC. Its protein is CASSPSGNYNEQFF.